This TCR beta chain was sequenced in a study of shared clonotypes between healthy human individuals. Looking at the study overall: Aged between 18 and 49, the donors were a couple of women and a few men.

Profiled with immunoSEQ multiplex PCR; TCRdb holds only in-frame clones, not every one. This sample has 470,000 or so clones, with 81% found just once. The CDR3 contains 12 residues. Germline V CDR1 and CDR2: KGHSH, LQKENI. V lost 8 bases to trimming and J lost 4 bases, with 10 bases between them. V gene TRBV18 combines with J gene TRBJ2-3; D unclear. Input material: PBMCs. This TCR derives from a woman between 40 and 50 years old in good health. Some clones in this sample may be carry-over from other donors' samples. The CDR3 sequence is CASAPGPDTQYF. CDR3 bases: TGTGCCAGCGCTCCGGGCCCAGATACGCAGTATTTT.